This entry lists 24 T cell receptor beta chains sequenced from one sample in a study of blood T cell repertoires in COVID-19. Clones were sequenced by immunoSEQ multiplex PCR, and TCRdb holds only the in-frame ones, with some missing. The sample consists of roughly 170,000 clones, more than 85% of them appearing once. Material: peripheral blood. These receptors came from a middle-aged man with active or convalescent COVID-19.

The rearrangement links TRBV6-1 to TRBJ1-2; maybe TRBD1 (6 bases). This CDR3 spans 16 amino acids. The V end was cut by 1 base, the J end by 4 bases, with 16 bases between. The germline V gene encodes CDR1 MNHNS and CDR2 SASEGT. This CDR3 is CASSEGGRGPGYGYTF. The CDR3 bases are TGTGCCAGCAGTGAAGGGGGCAGGGGCCCCGGCTATGGCTACACCTTC.

The rearrangement uses TRBV10-3 and TRBJ1-1; D might be TRBD1 (5 bases). The CDR3 is made up of 16 amino acids. Germline-derived CDR1 and CDR2 are ENHRY and SYGVKD. V was trimmed by 4 bases and J by 5 bases, leaving 20 bases between them. This CDR3 is CAISGDQRGSRTEAFF. CDR3 DNA: TGTGCCATCAGTGGGGATCAAAGGGGAAGTCGAACTGAAGCTTTCTTT.

The CDR3 loop is CASSEKPQGAVTEAFF. The CDR3 DNA follows: TGTGCCAGCAGTGAAAAGCCCCAGGGGGCGGTTACTGAAGCTTTCTTT. The rearrangement links TRBV6-1 to TRBJ1-1, with 8 bases fitting TRBD1. The CDR3 sequence is 16 residues long. The germline CDR1 and CDR2 sequences are MNHNS and SASEGT. V dropped 2 bases and J dropped 5; count of bases not matched to a gene: 10.

In this sample, this clone turned up many times. The rearrangement links TRBV5-1 to TRBJ2-7; the match to TRBD1 covers 8 bases. The CDR3 spans 14 residues. The germline V gene encodes CDR1 SGHRS and CDR2 YFSETQ. J gave up 4 bases and V 4 bases, and 7 bases lay outside the gene matches. The CDR3 protein is CASSSAQGAYEQYF. For the CDR3, the DNA is TGCGCCAGCAGCAGTGCCCAGGGGGCTTACGAGCAGTACTTC. Together with reference TRBV5-1 and TRBJ2-7, the CDR3 gives the full variable domain: KAGVTQTPRYLIKTRGQQVTLSCSPISGHRSVSWYQQTPGQGLQFLFEYFSETQRNKGNFPGRFSGRQFSNSRSEMNVSTLELGDSALYLCASSSAQGAYEQYFGPGTRLTVT.

The genes are TRBV3-1 (or the pseudogene TRBV3-2) and TRBJ2-4; 15 positions agree with TRBD2. V trimming: 4 bases; J trimming: 0 bases; junction bases outside the gene matches: 4. The V gene's germline CDR1 is LGHDT and CDR2 YNNKEL (reference sequence). The CDR3 consists of 18 residues. The CDR3 region has the DNA TGTGCCAGCAGCCTAGGGACTAGCGGGGGGCTAGCCAAAAACATTCAGTACTTC. It yields the protein CASSLGTSGGLAKNIQYF.

V usage is TRBV6-1 and J usage is TRBJ1-4, with TRBD1 matching 11 bases. J lost 8 bases, V lost 3 bases, and 2 bases had no gene match. CDR3 length: 14 residues. CDR1 MNHNS and CDR2 SASEGT come from the germline V gene. The CDR3: CASSEDRGREKLFF. In nucleotides, the CDR3 is TGTGCCAGCAGTGAGGACAGGGGGCGAGAAAAACTGTTTTTT.

The chain joins TRBV6-5 to TRBJ1-4; TRBD1 might be the D (5 bases). V was trimmed by 2 bases and J by 6 bases, leaving 10 bases between them. The CDR3 totals 14 residues. The V gene's germline CDR1 is MNHEY and CDR2 SVGAGI. CDR3: CASSYVGGDEKLFF. The CDR3 nucleotides are TGTGCCAGCAGTTACGTGGGAGGGGATGAAAAACTGTTTTTT.

The chain carries TRBV2 and TRBJ1-4; possible D gene TRBD1, 6 bases. CDR3 length: 16 residues. Germline values: CDR1 SNHLY, CDR2 FYNNEI. V gave up 3 bases and J gave up 2 bases, with 13 bases separating them. The CDR3 spells CASSDSLRGTNEKLFF. DNA for the CDR3: TGTGCCAGCAGTGATTCCCTCAGGGGCACTAATGAAAAACTGTTTTTT.

The chain recombines TRBV7-8 with TRBJ1-5, with 7 positions matching TRBD1. Trimming removed 5 bases from V and 2 bases from J; junction bases left unmatched: 3. The CDR3 totals 14 residues. Germline values: CDR1 SGHVS, CDR2 FQNEAQ. CDR3 sequence reads: CASSVDRGNQPQHF. CDR3 DNA: TGTGCCAGCAGCGTCGACAGGGGCAATCAGCCCCAGCATTTT.

On this clone: Other DNA sequences in this sample translate to the same CDR3. The chain carries TRBV5-4 and TRBJ1-5; a weak D match, TRBD1 (6 bases). The CDR3 consists of 14 residues. CDR1 SGHNT and CDR2 YYREEE come from the germline V gene (reference sequence). V was clipped by 4 bases and J by 4 bases, with 12 bases between them. This CDR3 reads CASSLGAGNQPQHF. The CDR3 bases are TGTGCCAGCAGCCTGGGGGCAGGGAATCAGCCCCAGCATTTT.

The chain employs TRBV4-3 and TRBJ2-1, with D uncertain. Trimming pared 0 bases from V and 4 bases from J, leaving 4 bases between. Germline V gene lookup returns CDR1 LGHNA and CDR2 YSLEER. CDR3 length equals 13 residues. The CDR3 loop reads CASSQDTYNEQFF. The CDR3 DNA reads TGCGCCAGCAGCCAAGATACATACAATGAGCAGTTCTTC.

The J gene is TRBJ2-2, the V gene TRBV10-1; no clear D. V lost 3 bases and J 1 base, leaving 9 bases between the germline ends. Germline loops: CDR1 WNHNN, CDR2 SYGVQD (reference sequence). The CDR3 has 15 residues. CDR3 residues: CASSDLPGNTGELFF. CDR3 in DNA: TGCGCCAGCAGTGACTTGCCGGGGAACACCGGGGAGCTGTTTTTT.

This chain links TRBV5-1 with TRBJ2-5; D remains unclear. Trimming pared 5 bases from V and 3 bases from J, leaving 5 bases between. Looked up from germline, CDR1 is SGHRS and CDR2 is YFSETQ. CDR3 length: 11 amino acids. The CDR3 sequence: CASRAEETQYF. The CDR3 DNA sequence: TGCGCCAGCAGGGCCGAAGAGACCCAGTACTTC. The full variable domain, in which reference TRBV5-1 and TRBJ2-5 provide the parts outside the CDR3, is KAGVTQTPRYLIKTRGQQVTLSCSPISGHRSVSWYQQTPGQGLQFLFEYFSETQRNKGNFPGRFSGRQFSNSRSEMNVSTLELGDSALYLCASRAEETQYFGPGTRLLVL.

The chain recombines TRBV29-1 with TRBJ2-3, with TRBD2 identical over 14 bases. The germline CDR1 and CDR2 sequences are SQVTM and ANQGSEA. V shed 4 bases, J shed 3 bases, and the junction held 6 bases outside the gene matches. The CDR3 sequence is 16 residues long. The CDR3 is CSVGTSGGLGTDTQYF. The CDR3 nucleotides read TGCAGCGTTGGGACTAGCGGGGGGCTGGGTACAGATACGCAGTATTTT.

CDR3 DNA: TGCGCCAGCAGGCACCGGGACAGGGGTCGGGGGGAGCTGTTTTTT. Its translation: CASRHRDRGRGELFF. J is TRBJ2-2 and V is TRBV10-2; 10 nucleotides line up with TRBD1. The length of the CDR3 is 15 residues. Germline loops: CDR1 WSHSY, CDR2 SAAADI. V lost 6 bases to trimming and J lost 8 bases; unmatched junction nucleotides: 9.

In this sample, this clone turned up many times. The chain carries TRBV19 and TRBJ2-3, with 10 bases aligning to TRBD1. The length of the CDR3 is 14 residues. V was clipped by 7 bases and J by 6 bases; unmatched bases: 7. Germline CDR1 and CDR2: LNHDA and SQIVND (reference sequence). The CDR3 sequence is CASTQDRGSDTQYF. The CDR3 bases are TGTGCCAGTACCCAGGACAGGGGGAGCGATACGCAGTATTTT.

The chain combines TRBV5-6 with TRBJ1-4; D possibly corresponds to TRBD1 (5 bases). The germline CDR1 and CDR2 sequences are SGHDT and YYEEEE. Trimming left V 0 bases short and J 5 bases short, with 11 bases between. The CDR3 runs to 15 residues. CDR3 loop: CASSLEGRANEKLFF. The CDR3 DNA reads as TGTGCCAGCAGCTTGGAGGGGAGGGCAAATGAAAAACTGTTTTTT.

This clone appeared a few times. The chain employs TRBV2 and TRBJ1-5; D not certain. The CDR3 consists of 13 residues. The ends were cut back, 7 bases at V and 3 bases at J, with 10 bases in the middle. Looked up from germline, CDR1 is SNHLY and CDR2 is FYNNEI. In nucleotides, the CDR3 is TGTGCCAGCACTGTTCTCTCCAATCAGCCCCAGCATTTT. This translates into CASTVLSNQPQHF.

The chain joins TRBV9 to TRBJ2-1; no clear D gene. The CDR3 totals 12 residues. Trimming cost V 0 bases and J 6 bases, with 4 bases left between them. From germline, CDR1 is SGDLS and CDR2 YYNGEE. CDR3 in DNA: TGTGCCAGCAGCGTAGGACTCAATGAGCAGTTCTTC. As protein: CASSVGLNEQFF.

The gene calls are TRBV19 and TRBJ1-5, with unresolved D. The CDR3 is 13 residues long. Germline V CDR1 and CDR2: LNHDA, SQIVND (reference sequence). The V gene lost 9 bases and the J gene lost 0 bases, with 9 bases spanning the gap. CDR3 loop: CASAPYSNQPQHF. CDR3 coding DNA: TGTGCCAGCGCACCCTATAGCAATCAGCCCCAGCATTTT.

J is TRBJ1-1 and V is TRBV10-3; tentative D call: TRBD1 (5 bases). V dropped 3 bases and J dropped 1 base, with 6 bases sitting between them. Germline assignment: CDR1 ENHRY and CDR2 SYGVKD. The CDR3 runs to 13 residues. The DNA for the CDR3 is TGTGCCATCAGTGACACAGGGAACACTGAAGCTTTCTTT. This sequence encodes CAISDTGNTEAFF.

This clone was recorded only once. The chain recombines TRBV19 with TRBJ2-7; D is perhaps TRBD1 (5 bases). The V gene's germline CDR1 is LNHDA and CDR2 SQIVND (reference sequence). The germline V and J ends were trimmed by 5 bases and 5 bases, with 22 bases remaining between them. The CDR3 is made up of 16 amino acids. The CDR3 loop is CASSAQGTRRKNEQYF. DNA of the CDR3: TGTGCCAGTAGTGCTCAGGGAACGCGAAGGAAAAACGAGCAGTACTTC.

The chain carries TRBV7-3 and TRBJ1-1; D is unclear. Germline CDR1 reads SGHTA; CDR2 reads FQGTGA. The V gene lost 7 bases and the J gene lost 0 bases, with 15 bases spanning the gap. The CDR3 loop spans 15 amino acids. CDR3 sequence (DNA): TGTGCCAGCACCCTGGTGGCGGATATGAACACTGAAGCTTTCTTT. Translated: CASTLVADMNTEAFF.

The genes are TRBV28 and TRBJ1-2; 7 bases map to TRBD1. Per germline, CDR1 MDHEN and CDR2 SYDVKM. CDR3 length equals 14 residues. V dropped 8 bases and J dropped 8; count of bases not matched to a gene: 14. The CDR3 DNA is TGTGCCAGCGGATCAACAGGGGTCGCTGGCGGCTACACCTTC. It codes for CASGSTGVAGGYTF.